These 10 T cell receptor beta chains originate from one sample sequenced in a study of blood T cell repertoires in COVID-19. Generated by immunoSEQ multiplex PCR, the TCRdb table keeps only in-frame clones and is missing some. The table includes tens of thousands of clones, just under 85% detected once. The sample comprised peripheral blood. The receptor set was obtained from a man aged 55 to 70 with acute or convalescent COVID-19.

The V call is TRBV11-2, the J call TRBJ1-1, with TRBD1 matching 7 bases. J lost 5 bases, V lost 2 bases, and 8 bases had no gene match. CDR3 length: 15 residues. Germline lookup yields CDR1 SGHAT and CDR2 FQNNGV. The CDR3 sequence: CASSLTGQGGTEAFF. CDR3 DNA: TGTGCCAGCAGCTTAACGGGGCAGGGGGGAACTGAAGCTTTCTTT.

This clone was seen only a few times. The same CDR3 also results from other DNA sequences found in this sample. V gene TRBV2 combines with J gene TRBJ2-1; D is unclear. There are 11 residues in the CDR3. Germline values: CDR1 SNHLY, CDR2 FYNNEI. Trimming shortened V by 5 bases and J by 4 bases, and 3 bases separated the two germline ends. The CDR3 sequence: CASSYYNEQFF. The CDR3 DNA is TGTGCCAGCAGTTATTACAATGAGCAGTTCTTC.

The V gene is TRBV11-2, the J gene TRBJ1-1; maybe TRBD1 (6 bases). This CDR3 comprises 14 residues. Germline loops: CDR1 SGHAT, CDR2 FQNNGV. V lost 2 bases and J 4 bases, leaving 11 bases between the germline ends. The CDR3 sequence is CASSLRGGSTEAFF. The CDR3 DNA reads as TGTGCCAGCAGCTTAAGGGGGGGTAGCACTGAAGCTTTCTTT.

The genes are TRBV6-6 and TRBJ2-2; 10 nucleotides line up with TRBD1. Germline V gene lookup returns CDR1 MNHNY and CDR2 SVGAGI (reference sequence). V shed 6 bases and J 4 bases; nucleotides not matched to a gene: 5. The length of the CDR3 is 15 residues. In DNA, the CDR3 is TGTGCCAGCAGCCTAAGGACAGGGGGCACCGGGGAGCTGTTTTTT. Protein: CASSLRTGGTGELFF.

This rearrangement joins TRBV5-1 to TRBJ2-2; possible D gene TRBD2, 6 bases. V lost 5 bases and J 7 bases, leaving 12 bases between the germline ends. CDR3 size: 13 residues. Germline V gene lookup returns CDR1 SGHRS and CDR2 YFSETQ. CDR3 amino acids: CASRTSGGGELFF. In DNA, the CDR3 is TGCGCCAGCAGGACTAGTGGAGGCGGGGAGCTGTTTTTT.

The V call is TRBV5-6, the J call TRBJ1-5; 11 bases are a match to TRBD1. Per germline, CDR1 SGHDT and CDR2 YYEEEE. The ends lost 4 bases at V and 5 bases at J; junction bases unmatched: 5. CDR3 length equals 15 residues. CDR3 DNA sequence: TGTGCCAGCAGCCGTTCGGGACAGGGGGATCAGCCCCAGCATTTT. Residues: CASSRSGQGDQPQHF.

This clone has just one count. One junction end does not reproduce the germline sequence, and a read error may be involved. V usage is TRBV5-6 and J usage is TRBJ2-1, with a possible D match to TRBD1 (6 bases). Germline CDR1 is SGHDT and CDR2 is YYEEEE. The CDR3 is made up of 10 amino acids. The DNA for the CDR3 is TGTGCCAGCAGCGGTGGGACACACGTCTTC. Translating gives CASSGGTHVF. Using reference TRBV5-6 and TRBJ2-1 for the parts outside the CDR3, the full variable domain is DAGVTQSPTHLIKTRGQQVTLRCSPKSGHDTVSWYQQALGQGPQFIFQYYEEEERQRGNFPDRFSGHQFPNYSSELNVNALLLGDSALYLCASSGGTHVFGPGTRLTVL.

The chain combines TRBV28 with TRBJ1-5, with unresolved D. CDR1 and CDR2 from the germline V gene are MDHEN and SYDVKM. CDR3 length: 12 amino acids. Trimming removed 6 bases at V and 0 bases at J, with 3 bases between. CDR3 sequence reads: CASRSSNQPQHF. Here the CDR3 DNA reads TGTGCCAGCAGGAGTAGCAATCAGCCCCAGCATTTT.

The chain couples TRBV6-4 to TRBJ2-7; D possibly corresponds to TRBD1 (6 bases). This CDR3 region has 13 residues. The germline V and J ends were trimmed by 5 bases and 4 bases, with 12 bases remaining between them. Germline CDR1 is MRHNA and CDR2 is SNTAGT. CDR3 bases: TGTGCCAGCAGTCTGCAACAGGGTTACGAGCAGTACTTC. Translated: CASSLQQGYEQYF.

The chain is built from TRBV7-2 and TRBJ2-7; 7 bases line up with TRBD1. Germline values: CDR1 SGHTA, CDR2 FQGNSA. With V trimmed by 3 bases and J by 3 bases, 5 bases remained unmatched. The CDR3 runs 14 residues. DNA of the CDR3: TGTGCCAGCAGCTTCCCGGGACAGATCTACGAGCAGTACTTC. Its translation: CASSFPGQIYEQYF.